A single sample gave rise to the 15 T cell receptor beta chains below, sequenced in a study of T cell responses to AZD1222 COVID-19 vaccine. Assay: immunoSEQ multiplex PCR; the TCRdb copy retains only in-frame clones and omits some. The sample consists of some 120,000 clones, approximately 80% of them appearing once. This specimen consisted of peripheral blood, obtained 28 days after the second AZD1222 dose. Receptor source: an adult who received the AZD1222 COVID-19 vaccine.

The V and J genes are TRBV19 and TRBJ1-1, with D maybe TRBD1 (6 bases). Trimming took 6 bases from V and 5 from J, leaving 13 bases between them. CDR1 and CDR2 (germline): LNHDA, SQIVND (reference sequence). The CDR3 is made up of 13 amino acids. DNA for the CDR3: TGTGCCAGTAGCCAAGTAGGGGGGACTGAAGCTTTCTTT. Its protein is CASSQVGGTEAFF.

The gene calls are TRBV4-2 and TRBJ2-7; D uncertain. V lost 3 bases to trimming and J lost 1 base, with 13 bases between them. Germline V gene lookup returns CDR1 LGHNA and CDR2 YNFKEQ. This CDR3 comprises 15 residues. The DNA for the CDR3 is TGTGCCAGCAGCCACTCGAGTAGCTTATCCTACGAGCAGTACTTC. As protein: CASSHSSSLSYEQYF.

This sequence joins TRBV27 and TRBJ1-2; 8 nucleotides agree with TRBD1. Germline lookup yields CDR1 MNHEY and CDR2 SMNVEV (reference sequence). V lost 6 bases and J lost 4; bases outside the gene matches: 4. This CDR3 region has 13 residues. CDR3 bases: TGTGCCAGCAGCTACAGGGGGAGCTATGGCTACACCTTC. It codes for CASSYRGSYGYTF.

The chain is built from TRBV4-3 and TRBJ1-2; a weak D match, TRBD1 (5 bases). Deletions cut 3 bases from V and 0 bases from J, with 29 bases between. Germline CDR1 reads LGHNA; CDR2 reads YSLEER. This CDR3 is built from 21 residues. The CDR3 sequence is CASSQDLNHRGTALANYGYTF. The CDR3 DNA reads as TGCGCCAGCAGCCAGGACCTCAACCATCGAGGGACGGCGCTAGCTAACTATGGCTACACCTTC.

The chain links TRBV7-6 to TRBJ2-7, with 9 positions matching TRBD1. Germline V gives CDR1 SGHVS, CDR2 FNYEAQ. J lost 6 bases, V lost 3 bases, and 12 bases had no gene match. The CDR3 has 16 amino acids. CDR3 DNA: TGTGCCAGCAGCTTCCCACCGGGACAGGGCCCCTCCGAGCAGTACTTC. Translation gives CASSFPPGQGPSEQYF.

V and J are TRBV15 and TRBJ2-4; tentatively, D is TRBD1 (5 bases). CDR1 LNHNV and CDR2 YYDKDF come from the germline V gene (reference sequence). Trimming shortened V by 0 bases and J by 7 bases, and 16 bases separated the two germline ends. CDR3 length: 16 residues. CDR3 sequence: CATSREWGQGLNIQYF. For the CDR3, the DNA is TGTGCCACCAGCAGAGAGTGGGGTCAGGGTCTGAACATTCAGTACTTC.

The V and J genes are TRBV7-2 and TRBJ2-3, with D perhaps TRBD1 or TRBD2 (5 bases each). The germline CDR1 and CDR2 sequences are SGHTA and FQGNSA. The CDR3 extends over 12 amino acids. The V gene lost 5 bases and the J gene lost 8 bases, with 11 bases spanning the gap. CDR3 region: CASSPEGTTQYF. DNA for the CDR3: TGTGCCAGCAGCCCCGAGGGGACTACGCAGTATTTT.

The chain links TRBV2 to TRBJ1-5, with D maybe TRBD1 (6 bases). V lost 2 bases and J lost 3, with 11 bases in between. Germline loops: CDR1 SNHLY, CDR2 FYNNEI. This CDR3 is 15 amino acids long. The CDR3 is CASSESGAPNQPQHF. In nucleotides, the CDR3 is TGTGCCAGCAGTGAATCGGGGGCCCCCAATCAGCCCCAGCATTTT.

This clone was detected only once. This chain joins TRBV10-3 and TRBJ1-2; D possibly corresponds to TRBD1 (5 bases). Germline-derived CDR1 and CDR2 are ENHRY and SYGVKD. This CDR3 spans 14 amino acids. V dropped 0 bases and J dropped 8 bases, with 13 bases sitting between them. Here the CDR3 reads CAISESWQGSGYTF. CDR3 nucleotides: TGTGCCATCAGTGAGTCTTGGCAGGGTTCCGGCTACACCTTC.

The J gene is TRBJ1-2, the V gene TRBV2, with 8 bases aligning to TRBD1. Trimming cost V 11 bases and J 0 bases; bases outside gene matches: 2. This CDR3 is 12 amino acids long. Germline assignment: CDR1 SNHLY and CDR2 FYNNEI. CDR3 residues: CAGQGTNYGYTF. The CDR3 DNA is TGTGCCGGACAGGGTACTAACTATGGCTACACCTTC.

This sequence joins TRBV5-6 and TRBJ2-1; 8 bases are shared with TRBD2. The germline CDR1 and CDR2 sequences are SGHDT and YYEEEE. Germline trimming cut 0 bases from V and 2 bases from J; bases unmatched to any gene: 4. This CDR3 is built from 16 residues. The CDR3 coding sequence is TGTGCCAGCAGCTTGGCGGGAGGGTTACCCTACAATGAGCAGTTCTTC. Translated: CASSLAGGLPYNEQFF.

The chain recombines TRBV28 with TRBJ2-1; D may correspond to TRBD1 or TRBD2 (5 bases each). The CDR3 spans 14 residues. Germline V gives CDR1 MDHEN, CDR2 SYDVKM. V lost 6 bases and J 7 bases, leaving 16 bases between the germline ends. The DNA of the CDR3 is TGTGCCAGCAGCCCTTCTGCTTGGGGGAATGAGCAGTTCTTC. It yields the protein CASSPSAWGNEQFF. The entire variable domain, with the rest obtained from reference TRBV28 and TRBJ2-1, is as follows: DVKVTQSSRYLVKRTGEKVFLECVQDMDHENMFWYRQDPGLGLRLIYFSYDVKMKEKGDIPEGYSVSREKKERFSLILESASTNQTSMYLCASSPSAWGNEQFFGPGTRLTVL.

The rearrangement joins TRBV29-1 to TRBJ1-4; 9 bases match TRBD1. Trimming took 4 bases from V and 7 from J; bases not matched to a gene: 4. The CDR3 is 13 amino acids. Germline values: CDR1 SQVTM, CDR2 ANQGSEA. CDR3 in DNA: TGCAGCGTTGCGCCGGGACAGGGTGAAAAACTGTTTTTT. It yields the protein CSVAPGQGEKLFF.

The chain combines TRBV15 with TRBJ2-3, with 12 bases matching TRBD2. The CDR3 length is 21 residues. Germline CDR1 LNHNV, CDR2 YYDKDF (reference sequence). V shed 0 bases and J 4 bases; nucleotides not matched to a gene: 17. The CDR3 is CATSRDLPSGGARVIADTQYF. In DNA, the CDR3 is TGTGCCACCAGCAGAGATTTGCCTAGCGGGGGGGCCCGCGTGATAGCAGATACGCAGTATTTT.

V gene TRBV9 combines with J gene TRBJ1-2; a possible D gene is TRBD1 (6 bases). CDR1 is SGDLS, CDR2 YYNGEE, per germline. The V end was cut by 3 bases, the J end by 1 base, with 16 bases between. This CDR3 contains 16 residues. The CDR3 coding sequence is TGTGCCAGCAGCGAACCACAGGGAGGAATTAACTATGGCTACACCTTC. Translation gives CASSEPQGGINYGYTF.